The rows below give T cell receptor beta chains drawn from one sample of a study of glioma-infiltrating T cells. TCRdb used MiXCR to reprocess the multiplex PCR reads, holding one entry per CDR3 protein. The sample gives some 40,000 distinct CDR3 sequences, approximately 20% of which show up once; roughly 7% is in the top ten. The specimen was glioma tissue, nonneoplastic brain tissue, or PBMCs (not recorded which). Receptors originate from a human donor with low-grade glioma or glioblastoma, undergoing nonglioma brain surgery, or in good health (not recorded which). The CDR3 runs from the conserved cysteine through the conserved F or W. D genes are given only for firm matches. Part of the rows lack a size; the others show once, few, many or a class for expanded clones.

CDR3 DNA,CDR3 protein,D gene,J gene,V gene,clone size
TGTGCCAGCAGTGGGTCTGATCAGCCCCAGCATTTT,CASSGSDQPQHF,-,TRBJ1-5,TRBV2,many
TGTGCCAGTACTGAGGAATTGGGAACTGAAGCTTTCTTT,CASTEELGTEAFF,-,TRBJ1-1,TRBV19,-
TGTGCCAGCAGTTTAAATTGGGACAGGGGAGCCGTTGAGCAGTTCTTC,CASSLNWDRGAVEQFF,TRBD1,TRBJ2-1,TRBV12-3/TRBV12-4,many
TGTGCCAGCAGCTCATCCGGACTAGCGCTCGATGAGCAGTTCTTC,CASSSSGLALDEQFF,TRBD2,TRBJ2-1,TRBV7-3,many
TGTGCCAGCAGTTCCGGACGGGACTATGGCTACACCTTC,CASSSGRDYGYTF,-,TRBJ1-2,TRBV5-6,-
TGTGCCAGCAGCGAATCAGGGGCCTCGAACACTGAAGCTTTCTTT,CASSESGASNTEAFF,-,TRBJ1-1,TRBV9,few
TGTGCCAGCAGTAGGGGGCGTATGGAGACCCAGTACTTC,CASSRGRMETQYF,TRBD1,TRBJ2-5,TRBV2,-
TGTGCCAGTAGCCTTACTCCGCCAGGGGACTGGGGCTATGGCTACACCTTC,CASSLTPPGDWGYGYTF,-,TRBJ1-2,TRBV19,once
TGTGCCAGCAGTGACCCGTGGAAGGGTTACAATGAGCAGTTCTTC,CASSDPWKGYNEQFF,-,TRBJ2-1,TRBV2,many
TGTGCCAGCACCTATCAGGAGACCCAGTACTTC,CASTYQETQYF,-,TRBJ2-5,TRBV5-5,-
TGTGCCAGCAGTACCCCAAAGACTATCGGGGACACAGATACGCAGTATTTT,CASSTPKTIGDTDTQYF,-,TRBJ2-3,TRBV28,many
TGTGCCAGCAGTTATTCAGGGGGAGGAAATGAGCAGTTCTTC,CASSYSGGGNEQFF,-,TRBJ2-1,TRBV6-1,many
TGTGCCAGCTCACCATCCGGGACACACCAAGAGACCCAGTACTTC,CASSPSGTHQETQYF,-,TRBJ2-5,TRBV18,many
TGCGCCAGCAGCCCGCTTCAGGGTTTCCAGCGGGGGGGGGCCGGGGAGCTGTTTTTT,CASSPLQGFQRGGAGELFF,TRBD2,TRBJ2-2,TRBV4-1,once
TGCAGTGCCAGCAGACTTAGCGCTTCCCCCTACGAGCAGTACTTC,CSASRLSASPYEQYF,-,TRBJ2-7,TRBV20-1,-
TGCAGCGCCCGTCGGCCGAGATCCGGGACTAGCGGGAGAGAGACCCAGTACTTC,CSARRPRSGTSGRETQYF,TRBD2,TRBJ2-5,TRBV29-1,many
TGTGCCAGCAGCCAAGTAGGGGGAGAGTCTTTCTTT,CASSQVGGESFF,-,TRBJ1-1,TRBV27,medium-sized
TGTGCCAGCAGCCCGGGACGGAACTATGGCTACACCTTC,CASSPGRNYGYTF,-,TRBJ1-2,TRBV2,many
TGCAGCGTTGAAGATCGCTGGTCAGGGGGCTCCTATGGCTACACCTTC,CSVEDRWSGGSYGYTF,TRBD1,TRBJ1-2,TRBV29-1,-
TGTGCCAGCAGTTTTTGGGGGGGTCAGCCCCAGCATTTT,CASSFWGGQPQHF,-,TRBJ1-5,TRBV28,many
TGCAGCGTCGACATCCCTCCCGGCTCCTACAATGAGCAGTTCTTC,CSVDIPPGSYNEQFF,-,TRBJ2-1,TRBV29-1,few
TGTGCCAGCAGTTTAAGGGGAGCAGATACGCAGTATTTT,CASSLRGADTQYF,-,TRBJ2-3,TRBV27,many
TGTGCCAGCAGGAAGGGGACAGCAAAAACCCAGTACTTC,CASRKGTAKTQYF,TRBD1,TRBJ2-5,TRBV2,many
TGTGCCAGCAGCTCGGAATTTGACTACACCTTC,CASSSEFDYTF,-,TRBJ1-2,TRBV7-9,-